Presented here are 10 T cell receptor beta chains from one specimen sequenced in a study of T-cell memory formation after mild COVID-19 (dated by TCRdb to about 2021). Library preparation used 5' RACE. Sequencing was carried out with an Illumina NovaSeq 6000. TCRdb applied fastp at Q25 and MiXCR to the public reads, then kept only in-frame beta chains. Rows with a matching CDR3 protein are joined into one entry that keeps the most common DNA and genes. The table for this sample lists about 350,000 distinct CDR3 sequences; 13% to 15% of them were counted only once. The ten largest clones add up to around 22% of the sample. The sample was PBMCs or a T cell subset sorted from them (not recorded which). The receptors were sampled from a man aged 18-30 years who had mild COVID-19 (a few samples of this study predate the infection). The sample titles of this study are shuffled in the database, so cell type and time point are left out; the donor was told from shared clones.

The sample holds a few counts of this clonotype. J is TRBJ2-7 and V is TRBV4-3; D remains unclear. Looked up from germline, CDR1 is LGHNA and CDR2 is YSLEER. The CDR3 spans 16 residues. Trimming left V 1 base short and J 0 bases short, with 13 bases between. Here the CDR3 DNA reads TGCGCCAGCAGCCAAGGCCATGCTCTCAGCTCCTACGAGCAGTACTTC. Translating it yields CASSQGHALSSYEQYF.

The rearrangement links TRBV2 to TRBJ2-3, with TRBD2 matching over 8 bases. There are 13 residues in the CDR3. The V gene's germline CDR1 is SNHLY and CDR2 FYNNEI. V trimming: 6 bases; J trimming: 6 bases; junction bases outside the gene matches: 5. CDR3 loop: CASSGRLADTQYF. CDR3 nucleotides: TGTGCCAGCAGCGGGAGACTAGCGGATACGCAGTATTTT.

The chain is built from TRBV7-9 and TRBJ1-2; no clear D. The CDR3 extends over 15 amino acids. V was trimmed by 5 bases and J by 6 bases, leaving 19 bases between them. Germline loops: CDR1 SEHNR, CDR2 FQNEAQ (reference sequence). The CDR3 DNA reads as TGTGCCAGCAGCGCTCTCGGGCAGTTTGGCAATGGCTACACCTTC. This sequence encodes CASSALGQFGNGYTF.

This clonotype was observed many times. This chain connects TRBV20-1 to TRBJ1-5; 7 bases line up with TRBD1. Germline V gene lookup returns CDR1 DFQATT and CDR2 SNEGSKA (reference sequence). V lost 7 bases to trimming and J lost 3 bases; unmatched junction nucleotides: 6. The CDR3 spans 13 residues. The CDR3 sequence is CSVGQGVNQPQHF. The CDR3 bases are TGCAGTGTCGGGCAGGGGGTCAATCAGCCCCAGCATTTT.

This clonotype was seen a handful of times. The chain is built from TRBV7-2 and TRBJ2-5; no clear D gene. The CDR3 is 12 residues long. The germline V gene encodes CDR1 SGHTA and CDR2 FQGNSA. The V end lost 0 bases, the J end lost 9 bases, and 8 bases lay between the germline ends. CDR3 in DNA: TGTGCCAGCAGCTTAGCGGGCTCGGCCCAGTACTTC. Its translation is CASSLAGSAQYF.

This sequence joins TRBV7-2 and TRBJ2-3; 10 bases map to TRBD2. Looked up from germline, CDR1 is SGHTA and CDR2 is FQGNSA. The CDR3 has 16 amino acids. V dropped 5 bases and J dropped 0; count of bases not matched to a gene: 5. The CDR3 region is CASSTTSGRSTDTQYF. In DNA form, the CDR3 reads TGTGCCAGCAGCACGACTAGCGGGCGTAGCACAGATACGCAGTATTTT.

At least ten counts were recorded for this clonotype. The chain links TRBV11-2 to TRBJ2-7; D gene uncertain. Germline V gene data show CDR1 as SGHAT and CDR2 as FQNNGV. The CDR3 loop spans 11 amino acids. Trimming stripped 1 base from V and 5 bases from J, with 3 bases between. Written as DNA, the CDR3 is TGTGCCAGCAGCTTAGGCCACGAGCAGTACTTC. This encodes CASSLGHEQYF.

This clonotype occurred a few times. This sequence joins TRBV4-2 and TRBJ2-3; D possibly corresponds to TRBD2 (7 bases). CDR3 length: 16 amino acids. Germline CDR1 is LGHNA and CDR2 is YNFKEQ. The ends were cut back, 1 base at V and 2 bases at J, with 13 bases in the middle. CDR3 bases: TGTGCCAGCAGCCAAGGTCCGGGGGGCCCCACAGATACGCAGTATTTT. Protein: CASSQGPGGPTDTQYF.

This chain uses TRBV7-9 with TRBJ1-2; 9 bases are a match to TRBD1. Germline V gene sequence: CDR1 SEHNR, CDR2 FQNEAQ (reference sequence). V shed 6 bases and J 4 bases; nucleotides not matched to a gene: 12. This CDR3 has 16 residues. CDR3 sequence reads: CASRREPGQGPYGYTF. The CDR3, as DNA: TGTGCCAGCAGGCGTGAACCGGGACAGGGTCCCTATGGCTACACCTTC.

This clonotype was counted between two and nine times. The chain links TRBV12-3 or TRBV12-4 to TRBJ1-5, with 10 bases aligning to TRBD1. This CDR3 spans 16 amino acids. Germline trimming cut 6 bases from V and 7 bases from J; bases unmatched to any gene: 12. The CDR3 reads CASSPSGGTGDQPQHF. In nucleotides, the CDR3 is TGTGCCAGCAGCCCATCCGGTGGGACAGGGGACCAGCCCCAGCATTTT.